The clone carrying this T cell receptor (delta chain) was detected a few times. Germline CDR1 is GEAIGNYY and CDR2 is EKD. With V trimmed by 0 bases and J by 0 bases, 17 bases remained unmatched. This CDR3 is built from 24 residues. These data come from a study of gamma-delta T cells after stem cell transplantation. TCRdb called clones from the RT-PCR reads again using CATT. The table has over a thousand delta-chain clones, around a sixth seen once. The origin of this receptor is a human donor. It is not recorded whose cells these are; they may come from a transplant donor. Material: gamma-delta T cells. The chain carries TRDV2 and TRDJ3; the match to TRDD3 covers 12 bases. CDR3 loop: CACDTVDLGDTLSRSSWDTRQMFF. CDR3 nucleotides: TGTGCCTGTGACACCGTGGACCTGGGGGATACGCTGTCCAGAAGCTCCTGGGACACCCGACAGATGTTTTTC.